One and the same sample provided the 22 T cell receptor beta chains below, sequenced in a study of blood T cells in healthy people across ages. A sample-barcoded 5' primer and a J-beta primer mix were used in a second PCR of roughly 7 to 12 cycles. TCRdb analysed the 5' RACE reads with MiXCR anew, one entry per CDR3 protein. The sample records about 2 million distinct CDR3 sequences, just under 50% being singletons. Sequencing was performed on blood. The receptors here all came from a woman aged 35 to 49 in good health.

The chain couples TRBV7-3 to TRBJ2-5, with 9 bases aligning to TRBD2. Germline V gene lookup returns CDR1 SGHTA and CDR2 FQGTGA. V was clipped by 1 base and J by 11 bases; unmatched bases: 17. There are 17 residues in the CDR3. The CDR3 sequence is CASSLSGSRGLASEQYF. CDR3 DNA: TGTGCCAGCAGCTTAAGTGGCTCCCGGGGACTAGCAAGTGAGCAGTACTTC.

The V call is TRBV4-2, the J call TRBJ2-1; 13 nucleotides match TRBD2. Germline CDR1 LGHNA, CDR2 YNFKEQ. The CDR3 contains 19 residues. V was clipped by 5 bases and J by 5 bases; unmatched bases: 15. In nucleotides, the CDR3 is TGTGCCAGCAGCGTAAGACTAGCGGGGGGCCTCACGATCAACAATGAGCAGTTCTTC. Amino acids: CASSVRLAGGLTINNEQFF.

The chain joins TRBV6-2 or TRBV6-3 to TRBJ1-1, with 7 bases lining up with TRBD1. The trim removed 2 bases at V and 5 bases at J, leaving 11 bases unmatched. Germline CDR1 is MNHEY and CDR2 is SVGEGT. The CDR3 runs 16 residues. CDR3 sequence (DNA): TGTGCCAGCAGTTACGGACAGGAGGGTTTTTTGACTGAAGCTTTCTTT. Translation gives CASSYGQEGFLTEAFF.

In its sample, this clonotype was seen a few times. The genes are TRBV4-1 and TRBJ2-1; D ambiguous. The CDR3 is 17 residues long. V was shortened by 1 base and J by 4 bases, with 17 bases between the two germline ends. Germline-derived CDR1 and CDR2 are MGHRA and YSYEKL. The chain's CDR3 is CASSQGLTLVTYNEQFF. The CDR3 coding sequence is TGCGCCAGCAGCCAAGGGCTTACTCTCGTTACGTACAATGAGCAGTTCTTC.

As to this clonotype: A read error may explain this, as a much larger clone is one base away. This rearrangement joins TRBV29-1 to TRBJ2-4; 7 positions match TRBD2. The CDR3 loop spans 13 amino acids. Germline V gives CDR1 SQVTM, CDR2 ANQGSEA. Here the CDR3 reads CNVEERAGDIQYF. The CDR3 DNA reads TGCAACGTTGAAGAAAGGGCGGGGGACATTCAGTACTTC.

V usage is TRBV27 and J usage is TRBJ2-7; 10 bases map to TRBD1. Germline V gene sequence: CDR1 MNHEY, CDR2 SMNVEV (reference sequence). The CDR3 totals 13 residues. The junction had 3 bases not matched to a gene; V was cut back by 8 bases and J by 2 bases. The CDR3 protein is CASLGQGAYEQYF. As DNA, the CDR3 is TGTGCCAGCCTCGGACAGGGGGCCTACGAGCAGTACTTC.

The sample holds a few counts of this clonotype. The gene calls are TRBV27 and TRBJ2-1, with 9 bases fitting TRBD2. The CDR3 is 16 residues long. J gave up 3 bases and V 4 bases, and 7 bases lay outside the gene matches. CDR1 is MNHEY and CDR2 is SMNVEV in the germline V gene (reference sequence). The CDR3 sequence is CASSSLAGANYNEQFF. CDR3 bases: TGTGCCAGCAGTTCCTTAGCGGGGGCCAACTACAATGAGCAGTTCTTC.

This clonotype turned up a few times. DNA of the CDR3: TGCAGCGTTAGTAGGGGAGAGACTGAAGCTTTCTTT. This translates into CSVSRGETEAFF. This chain uses TRBV29-1 with TRBJ1-1; weak D call: TRBD1 (5 bases). The V gene lost 5 bases and the J gene lost 5 bases, with 12 bases spanning the gap. The CDR3 has 12 residues. CDR1 is SQVTM, CDR2 ANQGSEA, per germline.

This clonotype turned up a few times. This rearrangement joins TRBV28 to TRBJ1-2; possible D gene TRBD1, 6 bases. The V and J ends lost 6 bases and 5 bases respectively, with 13 bases between them. The CDR3 sequence is 13 residues long. CDR1 and CDR2 from the germline V gene are MDHEN and SYDVKM. CDR3 nucleotide sequence: TGTGCCAGCAGGGGCACGGACAGTTATGGCTACACCTTC. Protein sequence: CASRGTDSYGYTF.

This rearrangement joins TRBV6-4 to TRBJ2-1; D not resolved. V lost 10 bases and J lost 10, with 14 bases in between. CDR3 length: 11 amino acids. The germline CDR1 and CDR2 sequences are MRHNA and SNTAGT. The CDR3 DNA follows: TGTGCCACCATCCGAAGAGACGAGCAGTTCTTC. It encodes CATIRRDEQFF.

This clonotype showed up many times. The chain joins TRBV29-1 to TRBJ1-2, with TRBD1 matching 9 bases. In germline, CDR1 is SQVTM, CDR2 ANQGSEA. CDR3 length equals 14 residues. V trimming: 3 bases; J trimming: 2 bases; junction bases outside the gene matches: 4. In nucleotides, the CDR3 is TGCAGCGTTGAGGGACAGGGAGCCAACTATGGCTACACCTTC. It specifies CSVEGQGANYGYTF.

V usage is TRBV11-2 and J usage is TRBJ2-5; unclear D gene. V was cut by 2 bases and J by 3 bases, with 13 bases left in between. The CDR3 covers 15 residues. Germline loops: CDR1 SGHAT, CDR2 FQNNGV. The CDR3 reads CASSLWSQTEETQYF. CDR3 DNA sequence: TGTGCCAGCAGCTTATGGTCCCAGACTGAAGAGACCCAGTACTTC.

The chain uses TRBV5-6 and TRBJ2-7; D tentatively fits TRBD1 or TRBD2 (5 bases each). The last part of the DNA fits TRBJ2-5 better; the J call may be wrong. The CDR3 is 18 residues long. Germline loops: CDR1 SGHDT, CDR2 YYEEEE. The CDR3 protein is CASSFGWQGGTNKETQYF. The CDR3 bases are TGTGCCAGCAGCTTCGGTTGGCAGGGTGGGACCAACAAAGAGACCCAGTACTTC.

Remarks on this clonotype: This may stem from a read error, because a much larger clone lies one nucleotide away. The chain employs TRBV20-1 and TRBJ2-1, with 8 bases lining up with TRBD2. The CDR3 is 14 amino acids. The germline gives CDR1 DFQATT, CDR2 SNEGSKA (reference sequence). In nucleotides, the CDR3 is TGCAGTGCTAGGACCCAGCGGGGGTACAGTGAGCAGTTCTTC. It is translated as CSARTQRGYSEQFF.

This clonotype was observed a few times. The J gene is TRBJ1-2, the V gene TRBV5-1, with a tentative D call TRBD1 (6 bases). The germline V and J ends were trimmed by 0 bases and 8 bases, with 17 bases remaining between them. This CDR3 is built from 15 residues. Germline CDR1 is SGHRS and CDR2 is YFSETQ. The CDR3 region is CASSLVGQGLQGYTF. The CDR3 bases are TGCGCCAGCAGCTTGGTCGGCCAGGGGCTCCAGGGCTACACCTTC.

V gene TRBV15 combines with J gene TRBJ2-7; 7 nucleotides line up with TRBD1. CDR1 LNHNV and CDR2 YYDKDF come from the germline V gene (reference sequence). There are 16 residues in the CDR3. The trim removed 0 bases at V and 3 bases at J, leaving 8 bases unmatched. CDR3 region: CATSRDHRGVDYEQYF. CDR3 sequence (DNA): TGTGCCACCAGCAGAGATCACAGGGGCGTAGACTACGAGCAGTACTTC.

This clonotype was observed a handful of times. This chain joins TRBV28 and TRBJ2-1; D tentatively fits TRBD1 or TRBD2 (5 bases each). The CDR3 is 13 residues long. Germline CDR1 reads MDHEN; CDR2 reads SYDVKM. V lost 5 bases and J lost 14, with 19 bases in between. The chain's CDR3 is CASSPRLGTREFF. For the CDR3, the DNA is TGTGCCAGCAGTCCGCGGCTGGGGACCCGGGAGTTCTTC.

This clonotype was picked up a small number of times. DNA for the CDR3: TGTGCCAGCAGCCCAGGGCCCTACTCATCTGGGGCCAACGTCCTGACTTTC. It is translated as CASSPGPYSSGANVLTF. V usage is TRBV4-2 and J usage is TRBJ2-6; possibly TRBD1 for D (5 bases). The CDR3 contains 17 residues. In germline, CDR1 is LGHNA, CDR2 YNFKEQ. V lost 4 bases, J lost 1 base, and 14 bases lay in between.

In its sample, this clonotype was seen a few times. The gene calls are TRBV29-1 and TRBJ2-1; 8 nucleotides agree with TRBD2. Germline CDR1 is SQVTM and CDR2 is ANQGSEA. This CDR3 has 13 residues. Trimming took 3 bases from V and 9 from J; bases not matched to a gene: 7. CDR3 protein: CSVDKDGGAEQFF. CDR3 bases: TGCAGCGTTGATAAGGACGGGGGGGCTGAGCAGTTCTTC.

This chain joins TRBV12-3 or TRBV12-4 and TRBJ2-2, with D perhaps matching TRBD2 (6 bases). The CDR3 contains 16 residues. V was pared by 5 bases and J by 0 bases, with 13 bases between. CDR3 protein: CASSLSGAANTGELFF. CDR3 sequence (DNA): TGTGCCAGCAGTCTTAGCGGAGCCGCGAACACCGGGGAGCTGTTTTTT.

This clonotype was observed a few times. DNA for the CDR3: TGTGCCAGCAGTCTCACCCACGGGGAGACCCAGTACTTC. Translating gives CASSLTHGETQYF. The chain is built from TRBV12-3 or TRBV12-4 and TRBJ2-7; D is ambiguous. The J call may be incorrect, as the DNA end agrees better with TRBJ2-5. The CDR3 is 13 residues long.

The rearrangement uses TRBV27 and TRBJ2-3; D might be TRBD1 or TRBD2, each matching 5 bases. This CDR3 region has 15 residues. The germline gives CDR1 MNHEY, CDR2 SMNVEV (reference sequence). Trimming removed 0 bases from V and 9 bases from J, with 16 bases in between. CDR3 protein: CASSLSVQGVETQYF. In nucleotides, the CDR3 is TGTGCCAGCAGTTTATCGGTCCAGGGAGTAGAGACGCAGTATTTT.